This T cell receptor beta chain was identified during a study of blood T cell repertoires in COVID-19. In the original workflow: Amplifying reference gene primers gave estimates of nucleated cell counts. The repertoire was sequenced with immunoSEQ multiplex PCR; TCRdb's copy has only in-frame clones and lacks some. V, J and clone size were drawn from that table, and D and trimming were deduced from the DNA. The table records fewer than 75,000 clones, just under 90% of them present only once. Germline V gene sequence: CDR1 SEHNR, CDR2 FQNEAQ (reference sequence). The length of the CDR3 is 14 residues. Trimming cost V 5 bases and J 1 base, with 11 bases left between them.

Sequenced: peripheral blood. The receptor comes from a man aged 55 to 70 with acute or convalescent COVID-19. The V call is TRBV7-9, the J call TRBJ1-2, with D perhaps matching TRBD1 (5 bases). Written as DNA, the CDR3 is TGTGCCAGCAGCGCCAAAGACAGTAACTATGGCTACACCTTC. Its translation is CASSAKDSNYGYTF.